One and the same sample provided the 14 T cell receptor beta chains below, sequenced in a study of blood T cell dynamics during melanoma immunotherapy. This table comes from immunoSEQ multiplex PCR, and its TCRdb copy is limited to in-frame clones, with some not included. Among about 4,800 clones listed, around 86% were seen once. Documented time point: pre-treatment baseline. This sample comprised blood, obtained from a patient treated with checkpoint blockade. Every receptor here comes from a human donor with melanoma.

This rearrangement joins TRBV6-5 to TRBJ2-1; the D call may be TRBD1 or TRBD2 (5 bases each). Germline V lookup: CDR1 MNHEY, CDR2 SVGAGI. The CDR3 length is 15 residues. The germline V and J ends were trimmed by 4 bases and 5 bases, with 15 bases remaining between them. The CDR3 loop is CASSFGAAGDNEQFF. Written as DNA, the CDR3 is TGTGCCAGCAGTTTTGGGGCCGCGGGCGACAATGAGCAGTTCTTC.

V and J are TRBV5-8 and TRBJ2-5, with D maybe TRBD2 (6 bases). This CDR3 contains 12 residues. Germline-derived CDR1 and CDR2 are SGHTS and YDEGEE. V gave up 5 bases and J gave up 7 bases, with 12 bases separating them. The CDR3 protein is CASREGSGTQYF. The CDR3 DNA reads TGTGCCAGCAGGGAGGGTTCGGGGACCCAGTACTTC.

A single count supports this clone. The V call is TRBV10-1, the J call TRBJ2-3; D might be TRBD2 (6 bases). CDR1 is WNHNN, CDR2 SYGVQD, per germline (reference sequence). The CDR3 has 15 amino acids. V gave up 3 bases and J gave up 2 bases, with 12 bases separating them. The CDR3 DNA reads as TGCGCCAGCAGTGATGGGCGGGGAACCACAGATACGCAGTATTTT. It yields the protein CASSDGRGTTDTQYF.

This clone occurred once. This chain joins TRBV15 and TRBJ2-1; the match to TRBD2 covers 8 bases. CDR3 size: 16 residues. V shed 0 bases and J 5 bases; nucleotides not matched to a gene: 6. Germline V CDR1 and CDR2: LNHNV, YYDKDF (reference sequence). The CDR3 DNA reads TGTGCCACCAGCAGAGATGCAGCGGGAGTGAACAATGAGCAGTTCTTC. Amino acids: CATSRDAAGVNNEQFF.

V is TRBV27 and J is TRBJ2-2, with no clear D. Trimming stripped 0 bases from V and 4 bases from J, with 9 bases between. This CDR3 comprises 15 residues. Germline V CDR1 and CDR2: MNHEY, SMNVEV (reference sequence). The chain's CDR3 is CASSLSPDGTGELFF. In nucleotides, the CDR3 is TGTGCCAGCAGTTTATCCCCCGATGGCACCGGGGAGCTGTTTTTT.

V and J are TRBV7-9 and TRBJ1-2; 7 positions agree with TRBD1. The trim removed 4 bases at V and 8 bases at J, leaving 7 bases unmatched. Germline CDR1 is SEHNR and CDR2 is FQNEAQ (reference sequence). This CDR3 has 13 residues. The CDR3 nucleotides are TGTGCCAGCAGCTCGGGACAGTTGTTGGGCTACACCTTC. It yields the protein CASSSGQLLGYTF.

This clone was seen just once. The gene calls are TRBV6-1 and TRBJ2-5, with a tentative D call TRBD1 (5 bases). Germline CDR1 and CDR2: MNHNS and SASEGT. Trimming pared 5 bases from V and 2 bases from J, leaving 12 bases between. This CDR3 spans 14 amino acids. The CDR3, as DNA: TGTGCCAGCAGTCCAACAGGTGGGCAAGAGACCCAGTACTTC. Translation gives CASSPTGGQETQYF.

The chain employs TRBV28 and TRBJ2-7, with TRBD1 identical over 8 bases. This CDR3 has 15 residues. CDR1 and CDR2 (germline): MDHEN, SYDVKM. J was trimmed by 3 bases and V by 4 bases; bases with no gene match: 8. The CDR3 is CASSSRGQLGYEQYF. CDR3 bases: TGTGCCAGCAGTTCCAGGGGGCAGTTGGGCTACGAGCAGTACTTC.

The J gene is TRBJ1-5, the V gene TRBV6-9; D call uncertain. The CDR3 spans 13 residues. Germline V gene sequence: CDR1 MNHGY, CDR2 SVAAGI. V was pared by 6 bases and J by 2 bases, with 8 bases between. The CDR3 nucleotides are TGTGCCAGCAGCTATACGGGCAATCAGCCCCAGCATTTT. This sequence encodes CASSYTGNQPQHF.

CDR3 amino acids: CAISGAGQPQHF. In DNA, the CDR3 is TGTGCCATTTCCGGTGCGGGGCAGCCCCAGCATTTT. This chain joins TRBV10-3 and TRBJ1-5; D remains ambiguous. Germline assignment: CDR1 ENHRY and CDR2 SYGVKD. The ends were cut back, 9 bases at V and 7 bases at J, with 13 bases in the middle. The CDR3 totals 12 residues.

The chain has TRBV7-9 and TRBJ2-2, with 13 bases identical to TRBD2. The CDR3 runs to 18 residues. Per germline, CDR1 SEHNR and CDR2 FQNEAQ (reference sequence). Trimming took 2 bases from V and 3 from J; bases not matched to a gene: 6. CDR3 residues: CASSLTGLAGDYTGELFF. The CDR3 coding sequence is TGTGCCAGCAGCTTAACTGGACTAGCGGGAGACTACACCGGGGAGCTGTTTTTT.

The CDR3, as DNA: TGCGCCAGCAGCACGGTGGACAGGGGGAACACTGAAGCTTTCTTT. Translated: CASSTVDRGNTEAFF. The chain carries TRBV5-1 and TRBJ1-1; 9 bases match TRBD1. The CDR3 runs to 15 residues. The germline V gene encodes CDR1 SGHRS and CDR2 YFSETQ. V was pared by 4 bases and J by 1 base, with 5 bases of the junction left unmatched.

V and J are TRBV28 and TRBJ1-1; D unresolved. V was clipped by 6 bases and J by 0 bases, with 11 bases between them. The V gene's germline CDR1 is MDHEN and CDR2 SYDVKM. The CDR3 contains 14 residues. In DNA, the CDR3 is TGTGCCAGCAGGGTCGGGGTACTGAACACTGAAGCTTTCTTT. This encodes CASRVGVLNTEAFF.

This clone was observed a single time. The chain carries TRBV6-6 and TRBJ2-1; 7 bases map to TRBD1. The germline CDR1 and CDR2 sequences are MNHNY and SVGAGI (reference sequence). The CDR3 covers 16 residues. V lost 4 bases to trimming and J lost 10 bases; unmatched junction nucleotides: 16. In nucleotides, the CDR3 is TGTGCCAGCAGTTTCTTACAGGGGTCACGACGAGGGGAGCAGTTCTTC. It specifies CASSFLQGSRRGEQFF.